This T cell receptor beta chain emerged from a study of shared clonotypes between healthy human individuals. In the study overall: Each donor had three CD4 naive, three CD4 memory, two CD8 naive and one CD8 memory plate.

Between the trimmed V and J ends, which lost 0 bases and 7 bases, there was a span of 15 bases. In germline, CDR1 is SEHNR, CDR2 FQNEAQ (reference sequence). This CDR3 contains 16 residues. As regards this clone: Its specificity is not known.

Overall study results and limits: Generation of non-shared clonotypes was less probable than generation of clonotypes shared by all four donors. Larger richness was generally estimated for naive than memory subsets. Sharing across four donors was highest in naive CD4 (roughly 5%) and lowest in memory CD8 (roughly 0.4%).

Profiling relied on immunoSEQ multiplex PCR, and the TCRdb table lists in-frame clones only, not all of them. The profile shows around 1 million clones, 76% of them singletons. This TCR came from a man between 18 and 29 years old in good health. The V gene is TRBV7-9, the J gene TRBJ1-4, with D unclear. Input material: memory CD4+ T cells sorted from blood. As for subset: CD45RA-negative fraction. This CDR3 is CASSLALGGVGEKLFF. The CDR3 DNA reads TGTGCCAGCAGCTTAGCGCTGGGCGGGGTTGGTGAAAAACTGTTTTTT. The whole variable domain, filled in from reference TRBV7-9 and TRBJ1-4, reads DTGVSQNPRHKITKRGQNVTFRCDPISEHNRLYWYRQTLGQGPEFLTYFQNEAQLEKSRLLSDRFSAERPKGSFSTLEIQRTEQGDSAMYLCASSLALGGVGEKLFFGSGTQLSVL.